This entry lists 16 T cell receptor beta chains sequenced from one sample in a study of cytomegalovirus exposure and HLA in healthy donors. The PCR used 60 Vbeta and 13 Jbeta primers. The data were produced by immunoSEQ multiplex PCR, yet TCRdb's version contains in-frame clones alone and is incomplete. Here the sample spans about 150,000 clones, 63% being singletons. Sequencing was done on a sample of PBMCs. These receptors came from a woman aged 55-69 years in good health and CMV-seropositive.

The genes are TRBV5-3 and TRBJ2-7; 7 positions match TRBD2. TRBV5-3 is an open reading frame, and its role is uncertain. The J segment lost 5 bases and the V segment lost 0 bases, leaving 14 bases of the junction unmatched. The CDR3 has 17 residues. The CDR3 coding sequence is TGTGCCAGAAGCTTGGGTGTCGCGGGGAGGGCCTTCCACGAGCAGTACTTC. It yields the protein CARSLGVAGRAFHEQYF.

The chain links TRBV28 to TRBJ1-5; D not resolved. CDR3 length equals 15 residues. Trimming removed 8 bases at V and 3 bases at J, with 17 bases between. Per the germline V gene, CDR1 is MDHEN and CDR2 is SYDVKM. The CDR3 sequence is CASGRVLGLNQPQHF. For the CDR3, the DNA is TGTGCCAGCGGACGAGTACTTGGACTCAATCAGCCCCAGCATTTT.

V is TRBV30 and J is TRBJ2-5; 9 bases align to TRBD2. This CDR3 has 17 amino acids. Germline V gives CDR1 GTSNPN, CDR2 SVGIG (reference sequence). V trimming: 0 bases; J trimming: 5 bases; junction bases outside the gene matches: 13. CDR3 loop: CAWSVGLGSGRGETQYF. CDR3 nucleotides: TGTGCCTGGAGTGTCGGTCTCGGTAGCGGGAGAGGGGAGACCCAGTACTTC. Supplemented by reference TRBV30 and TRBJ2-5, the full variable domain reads SQTIHQWPATLVQPVGSPLSLECTVEGTSNPNLYWYRQAAGRGLQLLFYSVGIGQISSEVPQNLSASRPQDRQFILSSKKLLLSDSGFYLCAWSVGLGSGRGETQYFGPGTRLLVL.

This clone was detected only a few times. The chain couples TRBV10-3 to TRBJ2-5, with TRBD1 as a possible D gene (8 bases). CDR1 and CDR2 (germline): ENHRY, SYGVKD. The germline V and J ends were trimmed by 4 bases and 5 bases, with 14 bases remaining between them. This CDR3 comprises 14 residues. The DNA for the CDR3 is TGTGCCATCAGTGTTACAGGGGGAGGGGAGACCCAGTACTTC. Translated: CAISVTGGGETQYF.

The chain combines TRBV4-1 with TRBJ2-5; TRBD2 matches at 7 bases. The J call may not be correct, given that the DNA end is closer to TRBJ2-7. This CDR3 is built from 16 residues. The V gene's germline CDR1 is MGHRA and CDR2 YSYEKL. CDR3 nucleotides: TGCGCCAGCAGCCAAGAGGCGGGAGCACCTTCTTACGAGCAGTACTTC. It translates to CASSQEAGAPSYEQYF.

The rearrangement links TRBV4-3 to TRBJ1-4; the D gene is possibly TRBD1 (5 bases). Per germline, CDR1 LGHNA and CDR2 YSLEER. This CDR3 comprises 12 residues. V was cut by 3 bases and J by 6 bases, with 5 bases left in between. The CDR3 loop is CASSHRDEKLFF. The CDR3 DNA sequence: TGCGCCAGCAGCCACAGGGATGAAAAACTGTTTTTT.

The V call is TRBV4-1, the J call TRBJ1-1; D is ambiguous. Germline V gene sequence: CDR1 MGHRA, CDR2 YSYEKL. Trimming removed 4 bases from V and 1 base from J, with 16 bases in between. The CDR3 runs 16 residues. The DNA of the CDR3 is TGCGCCAGCAGCCGGAGGACCACGGGAGGGAACACTGAAGCTTTCTTT. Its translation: CASSRRTTGGNTEAFF.

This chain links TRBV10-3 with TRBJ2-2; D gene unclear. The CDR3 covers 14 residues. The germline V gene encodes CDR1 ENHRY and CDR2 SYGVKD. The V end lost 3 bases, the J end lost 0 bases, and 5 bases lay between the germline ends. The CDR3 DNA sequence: TGTGCCATCAGTGATACAGCGAACACCGGGGAGCTGTTTTTT. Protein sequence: CAISDTANTGELFF.

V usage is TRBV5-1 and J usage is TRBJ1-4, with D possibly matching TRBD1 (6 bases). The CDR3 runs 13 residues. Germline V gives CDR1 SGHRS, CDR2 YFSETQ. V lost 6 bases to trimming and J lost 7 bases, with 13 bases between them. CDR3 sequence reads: CASKTGSGEKLFF. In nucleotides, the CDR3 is TGCGCCAGCAAGACAGGCTCGGGTGAAAAACTGTTTTTT.

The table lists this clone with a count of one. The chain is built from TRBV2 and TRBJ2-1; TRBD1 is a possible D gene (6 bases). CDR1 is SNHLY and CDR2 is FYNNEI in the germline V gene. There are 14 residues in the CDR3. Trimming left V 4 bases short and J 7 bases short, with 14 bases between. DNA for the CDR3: TGTGCCAGCAGTGCACAGGGTCGGCGGAATGAGCAGTTCTTC. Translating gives CASSAQGRRNEQFF.

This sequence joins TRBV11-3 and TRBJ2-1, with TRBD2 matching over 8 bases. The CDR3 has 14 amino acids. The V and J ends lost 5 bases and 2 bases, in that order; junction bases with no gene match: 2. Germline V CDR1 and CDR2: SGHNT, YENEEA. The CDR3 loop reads CASSPLAAYNEQFF. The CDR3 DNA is TGTGCCAGCAGCCCACTAGCGGCCTACAATGAGCAGTTCTTC. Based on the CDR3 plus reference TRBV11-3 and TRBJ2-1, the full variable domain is EAGVVQSPRYKIIEKKQPVAFWCNPISGHNTLYWYLQNLGQGPELLIRYENEEAVDDSQLPKDRFSAERLKGVDSTLKIQPAELGDSAVYLCASSPLAAYNEQFFGPGTRLTVL.

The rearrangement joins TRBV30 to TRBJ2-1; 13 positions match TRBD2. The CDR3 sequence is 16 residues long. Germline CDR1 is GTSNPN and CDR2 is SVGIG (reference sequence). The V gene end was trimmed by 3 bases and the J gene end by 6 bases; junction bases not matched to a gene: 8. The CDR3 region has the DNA TGTGCCTGGAGCCCGCCCGGGACTAGCGGGACCAATGAGCAGTTCTTC. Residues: CAWSPPGTSGTNEQFF.

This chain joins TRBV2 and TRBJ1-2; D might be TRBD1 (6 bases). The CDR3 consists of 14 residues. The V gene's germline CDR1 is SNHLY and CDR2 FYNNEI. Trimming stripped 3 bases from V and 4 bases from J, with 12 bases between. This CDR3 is CASSEGASLYGYTF. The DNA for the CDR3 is TGTGCCAGCAGTGAGGGGGCATCGCTCTATGGCTACACCTTC.

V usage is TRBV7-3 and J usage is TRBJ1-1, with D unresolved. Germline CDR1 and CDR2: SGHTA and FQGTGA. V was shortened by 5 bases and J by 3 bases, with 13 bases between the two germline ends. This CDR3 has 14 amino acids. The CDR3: CASSMTTADTEAFF. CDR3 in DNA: TGTGCCAGCAGCATGACAACGGCCGACACTGAAGCTTTCTTT.

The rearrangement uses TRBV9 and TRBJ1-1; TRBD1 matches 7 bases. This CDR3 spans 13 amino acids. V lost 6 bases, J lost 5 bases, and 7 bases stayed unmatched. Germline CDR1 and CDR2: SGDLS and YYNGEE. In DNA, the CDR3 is TGTGCCAGCAACCCAGGGGGTGTTACTGAAGCTTTCTTT. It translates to CASNPGGVTEAFF. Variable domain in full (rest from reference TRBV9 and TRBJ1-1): DSGVTQTPKHLITATGQRVTLRCSPRSGDLSVYWYQQSLDQGLQFLIQYYNGEERAKGNILERFSAQQFPDLHSELNLSSLELGDSALYFCASNPGGVTEAFFGQGTRLTVV.

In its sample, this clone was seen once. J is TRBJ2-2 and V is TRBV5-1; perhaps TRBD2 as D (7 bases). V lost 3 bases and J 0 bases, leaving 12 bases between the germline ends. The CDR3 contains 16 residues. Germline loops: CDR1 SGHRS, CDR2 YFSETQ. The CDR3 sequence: CASSYLGGANTGELFF. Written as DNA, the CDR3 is TGCGCCAGCAGCTACCTAGGGGGGGCGAACACCGGGGAGCTGTTTTTT.